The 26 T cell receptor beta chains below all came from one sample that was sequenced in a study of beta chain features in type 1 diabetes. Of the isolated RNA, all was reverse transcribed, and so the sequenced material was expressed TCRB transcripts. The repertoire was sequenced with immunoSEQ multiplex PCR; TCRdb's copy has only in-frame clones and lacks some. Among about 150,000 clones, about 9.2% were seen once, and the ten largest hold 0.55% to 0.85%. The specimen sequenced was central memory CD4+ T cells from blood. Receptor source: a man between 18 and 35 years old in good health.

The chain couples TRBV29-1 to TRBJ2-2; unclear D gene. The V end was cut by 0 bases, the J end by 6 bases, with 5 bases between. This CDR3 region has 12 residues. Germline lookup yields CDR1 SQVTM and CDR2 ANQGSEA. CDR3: CSVEDHPGELFF. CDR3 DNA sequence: TGCAGCGTTGAAGACCATCCCGGGGAGCTGTTTTTT.

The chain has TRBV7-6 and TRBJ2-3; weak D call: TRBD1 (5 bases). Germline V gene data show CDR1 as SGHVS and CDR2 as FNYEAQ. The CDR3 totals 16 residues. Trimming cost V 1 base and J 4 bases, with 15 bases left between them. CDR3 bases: TGTGCCAGCAGCTTAGGGGCGCCACCACAGGCAGATACGCAGTATTTT. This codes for CASSLGAPPQADTQYF.

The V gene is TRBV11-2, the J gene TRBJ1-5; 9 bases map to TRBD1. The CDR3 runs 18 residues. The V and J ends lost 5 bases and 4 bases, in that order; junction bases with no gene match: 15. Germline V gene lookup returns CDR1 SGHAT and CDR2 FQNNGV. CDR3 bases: TGTGCCAGCAGCCCATTTGGGGAGACAGGGGGAGGAAATCAGCCCCAGCATTTT. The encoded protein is CASSPFGETGGGNQPQHF.

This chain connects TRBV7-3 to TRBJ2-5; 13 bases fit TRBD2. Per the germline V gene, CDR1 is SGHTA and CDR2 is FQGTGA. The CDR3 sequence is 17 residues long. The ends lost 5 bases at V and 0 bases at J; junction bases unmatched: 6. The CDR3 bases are TGTGCCAGCAGCCCAGGGACTAGCGGGATGTACCAAGAGACCCAGTACTTC. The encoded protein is CASSPGTSGMYQETQYF.

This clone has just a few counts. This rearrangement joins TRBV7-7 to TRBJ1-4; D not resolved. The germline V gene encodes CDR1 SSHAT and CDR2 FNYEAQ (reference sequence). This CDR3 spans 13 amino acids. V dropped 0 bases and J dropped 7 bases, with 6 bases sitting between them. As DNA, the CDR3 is TGTGCCAGCAGCTTAGCGCTGAGTGAAAAACTGTTTTTT. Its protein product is CASSLALSEKLFF.

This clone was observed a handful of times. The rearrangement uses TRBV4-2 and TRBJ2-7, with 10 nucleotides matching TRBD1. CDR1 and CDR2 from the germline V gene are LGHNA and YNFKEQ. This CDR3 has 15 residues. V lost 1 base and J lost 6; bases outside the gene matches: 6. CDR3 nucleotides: TGTGCCAGCAGCCAAGTGGGACAGGGGTCGGGCGAGCAGTACTTC. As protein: CASSQVGQGSGEQYF.

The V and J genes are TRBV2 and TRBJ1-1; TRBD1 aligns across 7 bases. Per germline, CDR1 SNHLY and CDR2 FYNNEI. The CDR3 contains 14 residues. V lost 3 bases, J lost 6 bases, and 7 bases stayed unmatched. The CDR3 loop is CASSDLDRLPEAFF. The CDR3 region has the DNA TGTGCCAGCAGTGATTTGGACAGGTTACCTGAAGCTTTCTTT.

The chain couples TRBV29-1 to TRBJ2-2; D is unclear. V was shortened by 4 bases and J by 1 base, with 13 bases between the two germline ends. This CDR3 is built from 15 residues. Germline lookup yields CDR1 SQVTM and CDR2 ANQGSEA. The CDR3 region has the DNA TGCAGCGTTGGTGGAGTGGCAGAGAACACCGGGGAGCTGTTTTTT. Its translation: CSVGGVAENTGELFF.

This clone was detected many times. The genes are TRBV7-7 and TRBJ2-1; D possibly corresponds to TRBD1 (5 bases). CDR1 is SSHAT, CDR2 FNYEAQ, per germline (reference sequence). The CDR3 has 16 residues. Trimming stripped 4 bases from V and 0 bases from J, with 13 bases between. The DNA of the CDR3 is TGTGCCAGCAGCTCCCCAGGGTCCCGCTCCTACAATGAGCAGTTCTTC. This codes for CASSSPGSRSYNEQFF.

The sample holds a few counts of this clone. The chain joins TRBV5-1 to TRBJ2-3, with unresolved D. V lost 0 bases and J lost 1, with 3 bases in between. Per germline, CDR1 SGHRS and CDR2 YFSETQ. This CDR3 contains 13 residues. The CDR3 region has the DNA TGCGCCAGCAGCTTGGTAGGCACAGATACGCAGTATTTT. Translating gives CASSLVGTDTQYF.

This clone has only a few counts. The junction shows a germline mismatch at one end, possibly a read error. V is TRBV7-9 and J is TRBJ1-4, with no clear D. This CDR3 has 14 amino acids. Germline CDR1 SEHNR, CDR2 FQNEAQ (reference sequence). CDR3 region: CASSLATTNEKLFF. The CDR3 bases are TGTGCCAGCAGCCTAGCGACTACTAATGAAAAACTGTTTTTT. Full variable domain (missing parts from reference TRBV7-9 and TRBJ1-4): DTGVSQNPRHKITKRGQNVTFRCDPISEHNRLYWYRQTLGQGPEFLTYFQNEAQLEKSRLLSDRFSAERPKGSFSTLEIQRTEQGDSAMYLCASSLATTNEKLFFGSGTQLSVL.

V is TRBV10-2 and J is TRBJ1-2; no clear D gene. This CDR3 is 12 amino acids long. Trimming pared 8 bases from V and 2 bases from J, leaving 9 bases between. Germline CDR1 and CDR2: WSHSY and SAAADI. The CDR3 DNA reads TGCGCCAGCCATACAGAGAACTATGGCTACACCTTC. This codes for CASHTENYGYTF.

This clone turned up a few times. CDR3 sequence (DNA): TGTGCCAGCAGTTTCAGGACAGGGCAGGAGACCCAGTACTTC. Translation gives CASSFRTGQETQYF. V is TRBV27 and J is TRBJ2-5, with 8 nucleotides matching TRBD1. Germline V gene lookup returns CDR1 MNHEY and CDR2 SMNVEV (reference sequence). This CDR3 is built from 14 residues. Trimming at V came to 3 bases and at J to 5 bases, leaving 5 bases not matched to a gene.

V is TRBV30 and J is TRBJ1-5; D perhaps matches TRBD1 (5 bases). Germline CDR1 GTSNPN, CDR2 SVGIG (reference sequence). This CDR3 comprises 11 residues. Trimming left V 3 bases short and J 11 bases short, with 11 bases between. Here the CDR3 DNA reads TGTGCCTGGAGCGGGGGGGGAACCCAGCATTTT. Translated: CAWSGGGTQHF.

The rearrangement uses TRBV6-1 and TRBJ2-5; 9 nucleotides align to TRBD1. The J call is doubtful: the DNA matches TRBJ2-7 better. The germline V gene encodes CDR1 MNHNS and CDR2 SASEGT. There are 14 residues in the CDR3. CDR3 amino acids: CASLTGGPPYEQYF. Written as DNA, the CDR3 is TGTGCCAGCCTCACAGGGGGCCCCCCCTACGAGCAGTACTTC.

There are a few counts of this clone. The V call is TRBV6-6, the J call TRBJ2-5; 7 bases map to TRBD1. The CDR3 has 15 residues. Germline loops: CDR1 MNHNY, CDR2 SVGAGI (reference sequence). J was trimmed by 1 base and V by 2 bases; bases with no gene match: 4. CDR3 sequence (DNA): TGTGCCAGCAGTTACCGGGGACAGATCCAAGAGACCCAGTACTTC. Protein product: CASSYRGQIQETQYF.

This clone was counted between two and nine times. The CDR3 reads CSAGTGVWNEQFF. For the CDR3, the DNA is TGCAGCGCTGGGACAGGGGTATGGAATGAGCAGTTCTTC. V and J are TRBV29-1 and TRBJ2-1; 10 nucleotides line up with TRBD1. The CDR3 sequence is 13 residues long. CDR1 SQVTM and CDR2 ANQGSEA come from the germline V gene. The V segment lost 7 bases and the J segment 7 bases; nucleotides outside the gene matches: 7.

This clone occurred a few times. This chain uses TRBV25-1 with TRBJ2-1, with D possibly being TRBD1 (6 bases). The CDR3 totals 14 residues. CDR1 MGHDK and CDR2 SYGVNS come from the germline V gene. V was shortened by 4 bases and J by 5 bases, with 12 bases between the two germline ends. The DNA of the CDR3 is TGTGCCAGCAGTGGACCTAGGGGGAACAATGAGCAGTTCTTC. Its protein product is CASSGPRGNNEQFF. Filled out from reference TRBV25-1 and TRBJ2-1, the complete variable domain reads EADIYQTPRYLVIGTGKKITLECSQTMGHDKMYWYQQDPGMELHLIHYSYGVNSTEKGDLSSESTVSRIRTEHFPLTLESARPSHTSQYLCASSGPRGNNEQFFGPGTRLTVL.

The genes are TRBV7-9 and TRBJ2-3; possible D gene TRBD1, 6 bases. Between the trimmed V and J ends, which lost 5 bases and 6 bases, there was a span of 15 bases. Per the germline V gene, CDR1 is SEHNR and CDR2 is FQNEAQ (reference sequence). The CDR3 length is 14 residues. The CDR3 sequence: CASSLFGGLDTQYF. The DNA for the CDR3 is TGTGCCAGCAGCCTATTTGGGGGCCTCGATACGCAGTATTTT.

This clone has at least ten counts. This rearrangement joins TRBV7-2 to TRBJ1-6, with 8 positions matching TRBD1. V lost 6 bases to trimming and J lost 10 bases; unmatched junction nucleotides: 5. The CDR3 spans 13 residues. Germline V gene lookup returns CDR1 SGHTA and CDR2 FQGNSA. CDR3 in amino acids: CASRGQGGSPLHF. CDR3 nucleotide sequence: TGTGCCAGCAGAGGACAGGGTGGATCACCCCTCCACTTT. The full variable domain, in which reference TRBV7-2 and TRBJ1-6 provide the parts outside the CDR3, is GAGVSQSPSNKVTEKGKDVELRCDPISGHTALYWYRQSLGQGLEFLIYFQGNSAPDKSGLPSDRFSAERTGGSVSTLTIQRTQQEDSAVYLCASRGQGGSPLHFGNGTRLTVT.

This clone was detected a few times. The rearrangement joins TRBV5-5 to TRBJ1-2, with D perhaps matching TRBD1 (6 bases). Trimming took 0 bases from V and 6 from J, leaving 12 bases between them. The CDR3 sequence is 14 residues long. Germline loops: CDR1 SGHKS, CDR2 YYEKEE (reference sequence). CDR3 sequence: CASSLADRLNGYTF. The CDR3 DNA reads TGTGCCAGCAGCTTGGCGGACAGACTAAATGGCTACACCTTC.

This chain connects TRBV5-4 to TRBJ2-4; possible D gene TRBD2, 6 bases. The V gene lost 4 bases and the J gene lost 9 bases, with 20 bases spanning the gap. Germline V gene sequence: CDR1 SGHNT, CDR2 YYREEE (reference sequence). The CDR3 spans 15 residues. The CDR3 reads CASSPRSGDGAIQYF. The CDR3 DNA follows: TGTGCCAGCAGCCCCCGCTCGGGGGATGGTGCCATTCAGTACTTC. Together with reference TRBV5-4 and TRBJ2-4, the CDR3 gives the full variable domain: ETGVTQSPTHLIKTRGQQVTLRCSSQSGHNTVSWYQQALGQGPQFIFQYYREEENGRGNFPPRFSGLQFPNYSSELNVNALELDDSALYLCASSPRSGDGAIQYFGAGTRLSVL.

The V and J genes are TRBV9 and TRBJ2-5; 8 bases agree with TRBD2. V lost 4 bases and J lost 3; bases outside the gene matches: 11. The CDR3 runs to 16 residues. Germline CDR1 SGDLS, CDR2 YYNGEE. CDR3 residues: CASSFFAGGLKETQYF. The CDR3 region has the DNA TGTGCCAGCAGCTTCTTCGCGGGGGGATTGAAAGAGACCCAGTACTTC.

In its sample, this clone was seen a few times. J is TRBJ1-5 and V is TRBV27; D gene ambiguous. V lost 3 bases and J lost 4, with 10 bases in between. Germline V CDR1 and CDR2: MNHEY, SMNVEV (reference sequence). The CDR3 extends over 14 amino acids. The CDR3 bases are TGTGCCAGCAGTTTTTCGGGTCCAAATCAGCCCCAGCATTTT. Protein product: CASSFSGPNQPQHF.

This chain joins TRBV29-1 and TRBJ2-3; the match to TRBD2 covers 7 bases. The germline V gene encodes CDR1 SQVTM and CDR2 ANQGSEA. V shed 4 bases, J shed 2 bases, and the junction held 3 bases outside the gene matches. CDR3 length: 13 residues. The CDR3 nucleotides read TGCAGCGTTGTGGGGGGGTCCACAGATACGCAGTATTTT. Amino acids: CSVVGGSTDTQYF.

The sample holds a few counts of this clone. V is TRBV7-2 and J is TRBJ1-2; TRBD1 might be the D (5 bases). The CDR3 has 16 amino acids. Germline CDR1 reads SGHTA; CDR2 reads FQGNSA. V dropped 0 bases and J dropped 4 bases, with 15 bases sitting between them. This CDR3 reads CASSLAPGRGSYGYTF. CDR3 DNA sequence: TGTGCCAGCAGCTTAGCTCCGGGCCGGGGGAGCTATGGCTACACCTTC.